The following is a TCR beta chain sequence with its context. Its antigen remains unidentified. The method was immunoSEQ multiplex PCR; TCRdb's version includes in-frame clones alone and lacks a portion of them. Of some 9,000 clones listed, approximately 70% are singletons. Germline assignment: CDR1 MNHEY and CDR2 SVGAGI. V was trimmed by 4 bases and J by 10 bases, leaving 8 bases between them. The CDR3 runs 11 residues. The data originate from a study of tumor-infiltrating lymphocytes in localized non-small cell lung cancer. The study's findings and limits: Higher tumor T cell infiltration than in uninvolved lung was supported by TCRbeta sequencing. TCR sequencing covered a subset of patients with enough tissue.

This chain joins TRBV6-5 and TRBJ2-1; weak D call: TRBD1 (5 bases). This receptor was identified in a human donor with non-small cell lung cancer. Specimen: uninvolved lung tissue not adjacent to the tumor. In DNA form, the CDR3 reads TGTGCCAGCAGTTTGGGGCCAGAGCAGTTCTTC. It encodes CASSLGPEQFF.